Listed below are T cell receptor beta chains from one sample, sequenced in a study of response to subunit inactivated influenza vaccine. TCRdb recomputed calls from the RT-PCR reads with MiXCR, one row per CDR3 protein. This sample has about 480,000 distinct CDR3 sequences, with roughly 9.7% found just once. The material sequenced was PBMCs from blood, taken roughly 47 days after vaccination. The source of these receptors is a man aged 50-60 years who received an inactivated influenza vaccine. The CDR3 runs from the conserved cysteine through the conserved F or W. The D gene is left open where the match is weak. Size values are once, few and many counts, or a class for expanded clones, and some rows have none.

clone size,J gene,V gene,D gene,CDR3 DNA,CDR3 protein
many,TRBJ2-7,TRBV25-1,TRBD1,TGTGCCAGCAGAGGGACAGGCCCCTACGAGCAGTACTTC,CASRGTGPYEQYF
many,TRBJ2-2,TRBV28,.,TGTGCCAGCATTGATCGGAACACCGGGGAGCTGTTTTTT,CASIDRNTGELFF
few,TRBJ2-7,TRBV4-3,TRBD1,TGCGCCAGCAGCCAAGATAGTAGGACAGGGGTATCCTACGAGCAGTACTTC,CASSQDSRTGVSYEQYF
few,TRBJ2-7,TRBV12-3/TRBV12-4,.,TGTGCCAGCAGAATGGGCCGGAGGGCCTACGAGCAGTACTTC,CASRMGRRAYEQYF
few,TRBJ2-1,TRBV12-3/TRBV12-4,.,TGTGCCAGCAGTACTAGGGATAGCTCCTACAATGAGCAGTTCTTC,CASSTRDSSYNEQFF
many,TRBJ2-7,TRBV10-3,TRBD1,TGTGCCATACAGGGGTCCTACGAGCAGTACTTC,CAIQGSYEQYF
.,TRBJ1-2,TRBV15,TRBD1,TGTGCCACCAGCGGCGGAGGGACAGGGGAACTCCGCCATGGCTACACCTTC,CATSGGGTGELRHGYTF
.,TRBJ2-4,TRBV5-1,TRBD1,TGCGCCAGCAGCTTTATGGACAGGGCCAAAAACATTCAGTACTTC,CASSFMDRAKNIQYF
few,TRBJ1-1,TRBV5-5,.,TGTGCCAGCAGCTCCCCGGGGGGCGGAGGAGACACTGAAGCTTTCTTT,CASSSPGGGGDTEAFF
many,TRBJ2-2,TRBV24-1,.,TGTGCCACCAGTGACCAAGGACTACCGAACACCGGGGAGCTGTTTTTT,CATSDQGLPNTGELFF
many,TRBJ1-2,TRBV12-3/TRBV12-4,TRBD1,TGTGCCAGCAAACCTACCGGGACAGGGAACTATGGCTACACCTTC,CASKPTGTGNYGYTF
.,TRBJ2-7,TRBV6-5,TRBD2,TGTGCCAGCAGTTACTGGTTACCCGAAGCGGGATCGAGTTACGAGCAGTACTTC,CASSYWLPEAGSSYEQYF
few,TRBJ2-3,TRBV20-1,TRBD2,TGCAGTGCTAGTTGGAGCGGGAAGATCTACGATACGCAGTATTTT,CSASWSGKIYDTQYF
.,TRBJ2-5,TRBV5-1,TRBD1,TGCGCCAGCAGCACCTCCGGGACAGACCAAGAGACCCAGTACTTC,CASSTSGTDQETQYF
many,TRBJ2-2,TRBV20-1,.,TGCAGTGCAATCCGGGACGGGTACACCGGGGAGCTGTTTTTT,CSAIRDGYTGELFF
few,TRBJ2-7,TRBV12-3/TRBV12-4,.,TGTGCCAGCAGTTTCGGGGGGACAGTATCCTACGAGCAGTACTTC,CASSFGGTVSYEQYF
.,TRBJ2-2,TRBV5-5,.,TGTGCCAGCAGCCCGCCGGGACTTAACACCGGGGAGCTGTTTTTT,CASSPPGLNTGELFF
many,TRBJ2-2,TRBV19,.,TGTGCCAGTAGTATAGAAAGGGGGACCACCGGGGAGCTGTTTTTT,CASSIERGTTGELFF
.,TRBJ2-3,TRBV29-1,.,TGCAGCGTGGGGTCGACGGTTTCCACAGATACGCAGTATTTT,CSVGSTVSTDTQYF
.,TRBJ2-1,TRBV15,.,TGTGCCACCAGCAGAGATAGGACGGACAATGAGCAGTTCTTC,CATSRDRTDNEQFF
many,TRBJ1-2,TRBV20-1,.,TGCAGTCTCCCGCAGGTGAACTATGGCTACACCTTC,CSLPQVNYGYTF
few,TRBJ2-1,TRBV7-2,TRBD1,TGTGCCAGCAGCCGGACAGGGGGCAGGTTATACAATGAGCAGTTCTTC,CASSRTGGRLYNEQFF
.,TRBJ2-3,TRBV20-1,TRBD2,TGCAGTGCTACTTGGGGGGGGGGCACAGATACGCAGTATTTT,CSATWGGGTDTQYF
many,TRBJ2-7,TRBV5-1,.,TGCGCCAGCAGCTTAAGGGCCTATCCTCCCGAGCAGTACTTC,CASSLRAYPPEQYF
many,TRBJ2-3,TRBV18,.,TGTGCCAGCTCACCCGGACAGTCCACAGATACGCAGTATTTT,CASSPGQSTDTQYF
few,TRBJ2-1,TRBV7-8,.,TGTGCCAGCAGCTCCATAATAAGAGACAATGAGCAGTTCTTC,CASSSIIRDNEQFF
many,TRBJ2-1,TRBV12-3/TRBV12-4,.,TGTGCCAGCCACAGAGGGGGGGGCTACAATGAGCAGTTCTTC,CASHRGGGYNEQFF
few,TRBJ2-2,TRBV28,TRBD1,TGTGCCAGCAGTGCGGACAGGACGAACACCGGGGAGCTGTTTTTT,CASSADRTNTGELFF
.,TRBJ2-2,TRBV13,.,TGTGCCAGCAGCCGCGGACAACTTGGGACCGGGGAGCTGTTTTTT,CASSRGQLGTGELFF
.,TRBJ1-4,TRBV4-2,.,TGTGCCAGCAGCCAAGGCCAGGGGAGTGAAAAACTGTTTTTT,CASSQGQGSEKLFF
many,TRBJ2-5,TRBV20-1,TRBD2,TGCAGTGTAAGGCTAGCGGGGGGGCTGGAGACCCAGTACTTC,CSVRLAGGLETQYF
.,TRBJ2-5,TRBV20-1,.,TGCAGTGCTAGCCTCACTACTGACGGGGGGACCCAGTACTTC,CSASLTTDGGTQYF
.,TRBJ2-1,TRBV10-3,TRBD2,TGTGCCATTACTAGCGGGGGGTACAATGAGCAGTTCTTC,CAITSGGYNEQFF
.,TRBJ2-7,TRBV5-4,.,TGTGCCAGCAGCTTGGAACCGAGCTCCTACGAGCAGTACTTC,CASSLEPSSYEQYF
many,TRBJ1-6,TRBV6-5,.,TGTGCCAGCAGTTATGACCCGCAGTATAATTCACCCCTCCACTTT,CASSYDPQYNSPLHF
.,TRBJ2-7,TRBV27,TRBD2,TGTGCCAGCAGTTTTTCACTAGCGGGAAATTACGAGCAGTACTTC,CASSFSLAGNYEQYF
few,TRBJ2-3,TRBV4-1,.,TGCGCCAGCAGCCAAGTGAGGGATACGCAGTATTTT,CASSQVRDTQYF
many,TRBJ2-7,TRBV12-3/TRBV12-4,TRBD1,TGTGCCAGCAGCCCTGGACAGGGGGCTCGTGAGCAGTACTTC,CASSPGQGAREQYF
.,TRBJ1-1,TRBV4-3,TRBD1,TGCGCCAGCAGCCAAGAGTGGAACAGGGGGCGGATGAACACTGAAGCTTTCTTT,CASSQEWNRGRMNTEAFF
many,TRBJ2-1,TRBV5-1,.,TGCGCCAGCAGCTTGCCTGGTAATGAGCAGTTCTTC,CASSLPGNEQFF
many,TRBJ2-1,TRBV11-2,.,TGTGCCAGCAGCTTGGTAGCGTCAGTCTCCTACAATGAGCAGTTCTTC,CASSLVASVSYNEQFF
few,TRBJ1-1,TRBV5-1,.,TGCGCCAGCAGATTCGAGGGGCTGAGCAACACTGAAGCTTTCTTT,CASRFEGLSNTEAFF
few,TRBJ2-7,TRBV29-1,TRBD2,TGCAGCGTAAATGGCGGGGGGACCTACGAGCAGTACTTC,CSVNGGGTYEQYF
few,TRBJ2-2,TRBV12-3/TRBV12-4,TRBD2,TGTGCCAGCGATCGGGGGGGGCTCCACGGGGAGCTGTTTTTT,CASDRGGLHGELFF
few,TRBJ2-7,TRBV30,.,TGTGCCTGGAGTGCGACAGATAGCTCCTACGAGCAGTACTTC,CAWSATDSSYEQYF
many,TRBJ2-2,TRBV12-3/TRBV12-4,TRBD1,TGTGCCAGTAGGATACAGGGGAGTGTGTCCGGGGAGCTGTTTTTT,CASRIQGSVSGELFF
few,TRBJ2-1,TRBV7-8,TRBD2,TGTGCCAGCAGACAGAGCCGACTCCTAGCGGGAGGAAGGAATGAGCAGTTCTTC,CASRQSRLLAGGRNEQFF
many,TRBJ2-3,TRBV6-2/TRBV6-3,.,TGTGCCAGCAGTTACCCGAGGACAGGCACAGATACGCAGTATTTT,CASSYPRTGTDTQYF
few,TRBJ2-5,TRBV7-6,.,TGTGCCAGCAGCTTAGGGGACGCAATAGAGACCCAGTACTTC,CASSLGDAIETQYF
few,TRBJ1-2,TRBV7-9,.,TGTGCCAGCAGCGCCCCAGGGGCCGGGAGCTACACCTTC,CASSAPGAGSYTF
.,TRBJ2-1,TRBV20-1,TRBD2,TGCAGTGCTACACGACTAGCGGGATTAAGCTCCTACAATGAGCAGTTCTTC,CSATRLAGLSSYNEQFF